The subject of this entry is one T cell receptor beta chain. The antigen remains undetermined. Germline lookup yields CDR1 MNHEY and CDR2 SVGEGT. V was cut by 5 bases and J by 12 bases, with 14 bases left in between. This CDR3 has 12 residues. The sample belongs to a study of T cell responses to AZD1222 COVID-19 vaccine. The table came from immunoSEQ multiplex PCR; TCRdb's copy has only in-frame clones and leaves some out. The table records 150,000 or so clones, around 92% of them present only once. Whole-study findings and limits: Across the whole spike, CD4 TCRs peaked at regions 160-218 and 743-854. Seropositive at baseline were only 5 or 6 AZD1222 recipients. Reports indicate that nearly half of spike-specific TCRs are directed at unmutated variant regions.

The clonotype was recovered from an adult in good health. Sequenced here: peripheral blood, sampled on day 0 of AZD1222 vaccination. This chain joins TRBV6-2 or TRBV6-3 and TRBJ2-1; D not resolved. The CDR3 region has the DNA TGTGCCAGCAGTCGCGTGGGCGCGGCGCAGTTCTTC. It translates to CASSRVGAAQFF.